A single T cell receptor (beta chain) is shown here with its context. These data come from a study of cytomegalovirus exposure and HLA in healthy donors. V was shortened by 3 bases and J by 0 bases, with 9 bases between the two germline ends. CDR1 is MDHEN and CDR2 is SYDVKM in the germline V gene. The CDR3 sequence is 14 residues long. TCRdb's table, derived via immunoSEQ multiplex PCR, lists solely in-frame clones and lacks some. The sample has about 220,000 clones, 85% to 90% seen once. The sequencing sample was made of PBMCs. V usage is TRBV28 and J usage is TRBJ2-7, with D perhaps TRBD2 (5 bases). The receptor comes from a woman between 18 and 30 years old in good health and CMV-seronegative. CDR3 DNA sequence: TGTGCCAGCAGTTTCCAAGCGGTCTCCTACGAGCAGTACTTC. This gives the protein CASSFQAVSYEQYF.